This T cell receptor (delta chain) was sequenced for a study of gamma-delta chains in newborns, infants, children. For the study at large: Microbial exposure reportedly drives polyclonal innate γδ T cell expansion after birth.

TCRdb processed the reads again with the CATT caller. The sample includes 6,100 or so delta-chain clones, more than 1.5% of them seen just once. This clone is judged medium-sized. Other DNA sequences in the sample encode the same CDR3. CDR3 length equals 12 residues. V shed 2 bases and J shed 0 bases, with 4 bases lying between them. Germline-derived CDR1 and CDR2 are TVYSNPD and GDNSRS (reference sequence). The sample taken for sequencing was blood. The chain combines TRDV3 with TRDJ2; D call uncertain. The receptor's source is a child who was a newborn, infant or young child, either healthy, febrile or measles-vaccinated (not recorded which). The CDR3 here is CAFPSLTAQLFF. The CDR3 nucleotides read TGTGCCTTTCCCTCTTTGACAGCACAACTCTTCTTT. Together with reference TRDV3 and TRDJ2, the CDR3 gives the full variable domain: CDKVTQSSPDQTVASGSEVVLLCTYDTVYSNPDLFWYRIRPDYSFQFVFYGDNSRSEGADFTQGRFSVKHILTQKAFHLVISPVRTEDSATYYCAFPSLTAQLFFGKGTQLIVEP.